This TCR beta chain was identified in a study of cytomegalovirus exposure and HLA in healthy donors. V was cut by 3 bases and J by 0 bases, with 19 bases left in between. Germline V gene sequence: CDR1 SGDLS, CDR2 YYNGEE. CDR3 length: 18 amino acids. This clone was recorded only once. PCR employed 60 Vbeta and 13 Jbeta primers. Sequencing used immunoSEQ multiplex PCR; TCRdb keeps in-frame clones, though not all of them. This table holds 95,000 to 110,000 clones, 60% to 85% found once. Sequencing was done on a sample of PBMCs. The chain couples TRBV9 to TRBJ2-1, with D possibly TRBD2 on 5 matching bases. This sequence originates from a woman between 18 and 29 years old in good health and CMV-seropositive. In nucleotides, the CDR3 is TGTGCCAGCAGCGGATCGGGGTCCGAGGGCACCTCCTACAATGAGCAGTTCTTC. Protein product: CASSGSGSEGTSYNEQFF. Supplemented by reference TRBV9 and TRBJ2-1, the full variable domain reads DSGVTQTPKHLITATGQRVTLRCSPRSGDLSVYWYQQSLDQGLQFLIQYYNGEERAKGNILERFSAQQFPDLHSELNLSSLELGDSALYFCASSGSGSEGTSYNEQFFGPGTRLTVL.